These 15 T cell receptor beta chains share one sample of origin, sequenced in a study of shared clonotypes between healthy human individuals. The method was immunoSEQ multiplex PCR; TCRdb's version includes in-frame clones alone and lacks a portion of them. The sample yields some 2.1 million clones, just under 95% seen once. Terminally differentiated effector memory CD45RA+ cells were left out of the naive CD8 fraction, which was CD45RO-negative and positively selected for CCR7. The sequenced sample was naive CD8+ T cells from PBMCs. These receptors all stem from a man aged 18 to 29 in good health. Some clones in this sample may be carry-over from other donors' samples.

In DNA, the CDR3 is TGTGCCAGCAGCGGACGGGACAGCCCCTCCTACAATGAGCAGTTCTTC. Protein product: CASSGRDSPSYNEQFF. The chain links TRBV7-3 to TRBJ2-1; TRBD1 matches at 7 bases. V lost 5 bases and J lost 0; bases outside the gene matches: 7. The CDR3 extends over 16 amino acids. Germline V gene data show CDR1 as SGHTA and CDR2 as FQGTGA.

V usage is TRBV4-3 and J usage is TRBJ1-1; possible D gene TRBD1, 5 bases. Per germline, CDR1 LGHNA and CDR2 YSLEER. V lost 0 bases and J 0 bases, leaving 11 bases between the germline ends. The CDR3 is 16 amino acids. The CDR3 region has the DNA TGCGCCAGCAGCCAAGACAGGGCGTACTTGAACACTGAAGCTTTCTTT. Amino acids: CASSQDRAYLNTEAFF.

The CDR3 reads CASSPRASNTEAFF. The CDR3, as DNA: TGTGCCAGCAGTCCCCGGGCAAGCAACACTGAAGCTTTCTTT. The rearrangement joins TRBV27 to TRBJ1-1; D call uncertain. Germline V lookup: CDR1 MNHEY, CDR2 SMNVEV (reference sequence). CDR3 size: 14 residues. V lost 5 bases and J 2 bases, leaving 12 bases between the germline ends.

The rearrangement uses TRBV27 and TRBJ1-1, with D uncertain. Germline lookup yields CDR1 MNHEY and CDR2 SMNVEV (reference sequence). The CDR3 totals 10 residues. V shed 7 bases and J shed 7 bases, with 7 bases lying between them. CDR3 nucleotides: TGTGCCAGCATCGGGTTTGAAGCTTTCTTT. This gives the protein CASIGFEAFF.

The chain uses TRBV7-2 and TRBJ2-5; D possibly uses TRBD1 or TRBD2 (5 bases each). Germline CDR1 is SGHTA and CDR2 is FQGNSA. The CDR3 has 15 residues. Trimming pared 5 bases from V and 4 bases from J, leaving 17 bases between. CDR3 protein: CASSRESGTGETQYF. The CDR3 DNA sequence: TGTGCCAGCAGCCGAGAGTCGGGGACGGGAGAGACCCAGTACTTC.

CDR3 bases: TGTGCCTGGACTACACCGTCCAATGAGCAGTTCTTC. Amino acid sequence: CAWTTPSNEQFF. The chain carries TRBV30 and TRBJ2-1; no clear D. Germline loops: CDR1 GTSNPN, CDR2 SVGIG (reference sequence). CDR3 length equals 12 residues. Trimming removed 4 bases at V and 6 bases at J, with 10 bases between.

Only one count was recorded for this clone. The chain couples TRBV7-9 to TRBJ2-7; possibly TRBD1 for D (5 bases). The CDR3 is 14 amino acids. Germline V gives CDR1 SEHNR, CDR2 FQNEAQ (reference sequence). Deletions cut 5 bases from V and 3 bases from J, with 14 bases between. The CDR3 DNA sequence: TGTGCCAGCAGCCTCCTACAGGAATTCTACGAGCAGTACTTC. Translation gives CASSLLQEFYEQYF.

This chain uses TRBV6-5 with TRBJ1-1, with 9 bases matching TRBD1. CDR1 is MNHEY, CDR2 SVGAGI, per germline. V lost 5 bases to trimming and J lost 4 bases; unmatched junction nucleotides: 5. The CDR3 loop spans 14 amino acids. CDR3 residues: CASSPGTGPTEAFF. CDR3 in DNA: TGTGCCAGCAGTCCTGGGACAGGGCCCACTGAAGCTTTCTTT.

This clone was picked up a small number of times. This sequence joins TRBV11-2 and TRBJ1-1; D is possibly TRBD1 (6 bases). The germline V gene has CDR1 SGHAT and CDR2 FQNNGV. Trimming cost V 5 bases and J 1 base, with 11 bases left between them. The CDR3 has 14 residues. This chain's CDR3 is CASSILTGNTEAFF. In nucleotides, the CDR3 is TGTGCCAGCAGCATTCTGACAGGGAACACTGAAGCTTTCTTT.

The rearrangement joins TRBV27 to TRBJ1-1; a weak D match, TRBD1 (5 bases). This CDR3 is built from 14 residues. Trimming took off 6 bases at V and 4 bases at J, with 15 bases between the two ends. Germline lookup yields CDR1 MNHEY and CDR2 SMNVEV (reference sequence). CDR3 residues: CASSPGWGSTEAFF. CDR3 in DNA: TGTGCCAGCAGCCCGGGTTGGGGGTCCACTGAAGCTTTCTTT.

Notes on this clone: At the DNA level, this CDR3 is encoded by other sequences in the same sample as well. The chain uses TRBV28 and TRBJ1-5; D unclear. V was clipped by 1 base and J by 1 base, with 2 bases between them. CDR3 length: 13 amino acids. The V gene's germline CDR1 is MDHEN and CDR2 SYDVKM. CDR3 loop: CASSLSSNQPQHF. The CDR3 DNA reads as TGTGCCAGCAGTTTATCGAGCAATCAGCCCCAGCATTTT.

This chain connects TRBV28 to TRBJ2-3; TRBD2 is a possible D gene (6 bases). Trimming took 3 bases from V and 0 from J, leaving 10 bases between them. The CDR3 is 15 residues long. The germline CDR1 and CDR2 sequences are MDHEN and SYDVKM. The CDR3 reads CASSFSLASTDTQYF. In nucleotides, the CDR3 is TGTGCCAGCAGTTTTAGTCTAGCGAGCACAGATACGCAGTATTTT.

V is TRBV6-6 and J is TRBJ2-7; D not resolved. The V and J ends lost 3 bases and 3 bases respectively, with 12 bases between them. This CDR3 is built from 14 residues. Germline CDR1 MNHNY, CDR2 SVGAGI (reference sequence). The CDR3 region has the DNA TGTGCCAGCAGTTATGGCGGATTAGGCTACGAGCAGTACTTC. Translated, it gives CASSYGGLGYEQYF.

The V gene is TRBV7-3, the J gene TRBJ2-3; 9 bases map to TRBD1. Germline V gives CDR1 SGHTA, CDR2 FQGTGA. The CDR3 covers 18 residues. V lost 3 bases, J lost 2 bases, and 12 bases stayed unmatched. The CDR3, as DNA: TGTGCCAGCAGCTTCTTGTCGGGACAGGGAAGGCACACAGATACGCAGTATTTT. Translating it yields CASSFLSGQGRHTDTQYF.

The CDR3 DNA sequence: TGTGCCAGCAGTGTAAACCGGGGGAGCCCCTATAGCAATCAGCCCCAGCATTTT. It is translated as CASSVNRGSPYSNQPQHF. The J gene is TRBJ1-5, the V gene TRBV28; possibly TRBD1 for D (5 bases). Germline CDR1 MDHEN, CDR2 SYDVKM. This CDR3 is built from 18 residues. V was shortened by 5 bases and J by 0 bases, with 20 bases between the two germline ends.